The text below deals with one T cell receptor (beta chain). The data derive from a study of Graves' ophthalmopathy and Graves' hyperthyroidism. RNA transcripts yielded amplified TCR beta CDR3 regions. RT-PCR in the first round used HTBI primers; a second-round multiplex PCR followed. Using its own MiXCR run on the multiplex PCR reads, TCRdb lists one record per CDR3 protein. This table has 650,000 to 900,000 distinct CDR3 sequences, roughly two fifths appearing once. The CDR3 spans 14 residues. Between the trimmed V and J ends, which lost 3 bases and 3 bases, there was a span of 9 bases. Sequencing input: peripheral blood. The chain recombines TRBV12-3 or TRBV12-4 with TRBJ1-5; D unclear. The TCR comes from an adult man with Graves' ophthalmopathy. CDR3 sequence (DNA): TGTGCCAGCAGTTTTTCCAGCGCCAATCAGCCCCAGCATTTT. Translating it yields CASSFSSANQPQHF.